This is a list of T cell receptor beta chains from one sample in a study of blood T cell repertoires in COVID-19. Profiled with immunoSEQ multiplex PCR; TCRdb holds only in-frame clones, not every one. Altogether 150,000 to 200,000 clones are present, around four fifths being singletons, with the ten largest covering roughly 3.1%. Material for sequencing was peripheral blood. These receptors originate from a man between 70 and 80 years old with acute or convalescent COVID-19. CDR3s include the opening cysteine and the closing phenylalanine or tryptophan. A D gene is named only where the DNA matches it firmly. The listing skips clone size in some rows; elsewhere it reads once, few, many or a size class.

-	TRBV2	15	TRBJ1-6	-	CASSGGRGGNSPLHF	TGTGCCAGCAGTGGCGGTCGGGGAGGTAATTCACCCCTCCACTTT
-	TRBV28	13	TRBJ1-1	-	CASSTNNFFTSFF	TGTGCCAGCAGTACTAATAACTTTTTTACCTCTTTCTTT
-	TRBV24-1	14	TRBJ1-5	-	CATSASGSNQPQHF	TGTGCCACCAGTGCAAGCGGTAGCAATCAGCCCCAGCATTTT
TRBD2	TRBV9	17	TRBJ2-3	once	CVSSERSTSAITDTQYF	TGTGTCAGCAGCGAGCGTTCGACTAGCGCAATCACAGATACGCAGTATTTT
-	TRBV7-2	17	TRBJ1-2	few	CASSLFSTDLQGYGYTF	TGTGCCAGCAGCTTATTTAGTACGGACCTCCAGGGATATGGCTACACCTTC
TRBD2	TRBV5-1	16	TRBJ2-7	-	CASSLVGLAGAREQYF	TGCGCCAGCAGCTTGGTCGGGTTAGCGGGAGCTCGGGAGCAGTACTTC
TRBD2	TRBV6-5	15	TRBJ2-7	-	CASSVTSAGAYEQYF	TGTGCCAGCAGCGTAACTAGCGCGGGAGCCTACGAGCAGTACTTC
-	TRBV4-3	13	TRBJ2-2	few	CASSQLSTGELFF	TGCGCCAGCAGCCAGCTCAGCACCGGGGAGCTGTTTTTT
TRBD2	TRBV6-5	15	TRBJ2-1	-	CASQGTSGGAREQFF	TGTGCCAGCCAAGGGACTAGCGGGGGGGCCCGTGAGCAGTTCTTC
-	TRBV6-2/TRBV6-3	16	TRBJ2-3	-	CASSYVGLRDSDTQYF	TGTGCCAGCAGTTACGTCGGGCTGCGGGACTCAGATACGCAGTATTTT
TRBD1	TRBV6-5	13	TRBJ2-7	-	CASSRDRFYEQYF	TGTGCCAGCAGTCGGGACAGATTCTACGAGCAGTACTTC
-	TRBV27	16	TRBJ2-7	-	CASSLSAGSKQYEQYF	TGTGCCAGCAGTTTATCGGCAGGGTCGAAACAATACGAGCAGTACTTC
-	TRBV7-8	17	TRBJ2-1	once	CASSLVLAASSYNEQFF	TGTGCCAGCAGCTTAGTTTTGGCGGCCAGCTCCTACAATGAGCAGTTCTTC
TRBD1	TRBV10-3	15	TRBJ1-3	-	CAISGAGTVGNTIYF	TGTGCCATCAGTGGAGCCGGGACAGTCGGAAACACCATATATTTT
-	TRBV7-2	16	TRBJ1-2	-	CASSLVAGGLNYGYTF	TGTGCCAGCAGCTTAGTGGCCGGGGGGCTTAACTATGGCTACACCTTC
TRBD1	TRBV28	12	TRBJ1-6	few	CAIRTGSSPLHF	TGTGCCATAAGGACAGGGTCCTCACCCCTCCACTTT
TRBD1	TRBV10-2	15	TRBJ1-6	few	CASSETGAARSPLHF	TGCGCCAGCAGTGAAACAGGGGCGGCCAGATCACCCCTCCACTTT
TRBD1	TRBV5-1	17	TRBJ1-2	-	CASSLAGTSDRGYGYTF	TGCGCCAGCAGCTTGGCCGGAACCTCAGACAGGGGCTATGGCTACACCTTC
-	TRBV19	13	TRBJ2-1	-	CASSRTDYNEQFF	TGTGCCAGTAGTAGGACAGACTACAATGAGCAGTTCTTC
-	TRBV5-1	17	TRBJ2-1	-	CASSPTRRGLSYNEQFF	TGCGCCAGCAGCCCTACCCGGAGGGGATTGTCCTACAATGAGCAGTTCTTC
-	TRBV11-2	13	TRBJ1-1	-	CASTTWGKIEAFF	TGTGCCAGCACCACATGGGGCAAGATTGAAGCTTTCTTT
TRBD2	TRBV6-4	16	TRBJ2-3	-	CASSSRAGGPVDTQYF	TGTGCCAGCAGCTCCAGAGCGGGGGGGCCAGTAGATACGCAGTATTTT
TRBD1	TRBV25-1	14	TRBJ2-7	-	CASRRADRVYEQYF	TGTGCCAGCCGTCGGGCCGACAGGGTCTACGAGCAGTACTTC
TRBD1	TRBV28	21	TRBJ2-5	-	CASSLLPRDRGLAGAQETQYF	TGTGCCAGCAGTTTATTACCCAGGGACAGGGGGCTAGCGGGAGCCCAAGAGACCCAGTACTTC
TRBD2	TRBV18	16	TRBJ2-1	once	CASSRLSGGGDNEQFF	TGTGCCAGCTCACGACTTAGCGGGGGAGGCGACAATGAGCAGTTCTTC
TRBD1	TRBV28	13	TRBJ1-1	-	CASKHRGVTEAFF	TGTGCCAGCAAACACAGGGGCGTCACTGAAGCTTTCTTT
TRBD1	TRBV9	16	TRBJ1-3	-	CASSVATGISGNTIYF	TGTGCCAGCAGCGTAGCGACAGGGATCTCTGGAAACACCATATATTTT
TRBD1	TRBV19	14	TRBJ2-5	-	CASSGSTGPETQYF	TGTGCCAGTAGTGGATCGACAGGGCCCGAGACCCAGTACTTC
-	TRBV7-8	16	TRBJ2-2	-	CASSLEGVVYPGELFF	TGTGCCAGCAGCTTAGAGGGGGTGGTTTACCCCGGGGAGCTGTTTTTT
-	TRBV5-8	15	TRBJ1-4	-	CASSSGQSTNEKLFF	TGTGCCAGCAGCTCCGGACAGTCAACTAATGAAAAACTGTTTTTT
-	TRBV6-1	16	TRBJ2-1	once	CASSEAFRSQLNEQFF	TGTGCCAGCAGTGAAGCGTTTAGATCACAGCTCAATGAGCAGTTCTTC
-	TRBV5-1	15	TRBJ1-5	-	CASSLGGTGNQPQHF	TGCGCCAGCAGCCTAGGGGGAACGGGCAATCAGCCCCAGCATTTT
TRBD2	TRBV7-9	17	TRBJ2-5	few	CASSLSPRLAGRETQYF	TGTGCCAGCAGCTTATCCCCCCGACTAGCGGGGAGGGAGACCCAGTACTTC
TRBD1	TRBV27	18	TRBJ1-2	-	CASSFLPQTGGLGYGYTF	TGTGCCAGCAGTTTTCTTCCCCAAACAGGGGGCTTAGGGTATGGCTACACCTTC
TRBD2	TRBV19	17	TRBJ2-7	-	CASSMLASGGAAYEQYF	TGTGCCAGTAGTATGTTGGCTAGCGGGGGGGCCGCCTACGAGCAGTACTTC
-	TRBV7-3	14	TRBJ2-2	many	CASSPTENTGELFF	TGTGCCAGCAGCCCCACAGAGAACACCGGGGAGCTGTTTTTT
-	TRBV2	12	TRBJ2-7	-	CASSGESYEQYF	TGTGCCAGCAGTGGAGAGAGCTACGAGCAGTACTTC